The sequence of this T cell receptor (beta chain) was determined in a study of cytomegalovirus exposure and HLA in healthy donors. In regard to this clone: As yet, its antigen is unknown.

CDR1 and CDR2 from the germline V gene are MNHNY and SVGAGI (reference sequence). This CDR3 has 14 residues. V lost 3 bases to trimming and J lost 6 bases; unmatched junction nucleotides: 2. The study ran its PCR with 60 Vbeta and 13 Jbeta primers. Data came from immunoSEQ multiplex PCR; TCRdb stores just in-frame clones and leaves some out. The sample has tens of thousands of clones, roughly 72% seen once; the top ten hold under 0.75%. Study observations and caveats: A later analysis by the authors found several of the most significant clusters apparently linked to common viral pathogens.

The V call is TRBV6-6, the J call TRBJ1-6; 7 nucleotides align to TRBD1. The specimen was PBMCs. This clonotype was obtained from a man aged 30-40 years in good health and CMV-seronegative. Here the CDR3 DNA reads TGTGCCAGCAGTTATGGGACAGCTAATTCACCCCTCCACTTT. This gives the protein CASSYGTANSPLHF.